This passage covers 19 T cell receptor beta chains from one sample sequenced in a study of T cells in pancreatic ductal adenocarcinoma. Generated by immunoSEQ multiplex PCR, the TCRdb table keeps only in-frame clones and is missing some. The sample contains 15,000 to 20,000 clones, approximately 91% of which appear only once. Selected pancreatic ductal adenocarcinoma patients had undergone surgery without neoadjuvant therapy. Specimen: PBMCs. Receptor source: a human donor with pancreatic ductal adenocarcinoma.

The rearrangement joins TRBV30 to TRBJ2-5, with a possible D match to TRBD2 (5 bases). The germline CDR1 and CDR2 sequences are GTSNPN and SVGIG (reference sequence). The CDR3 runs to 14 residues. V was clipped by 4 bases and J by 4 bases, with 16 bases between them. CDR3 DNA: TGTGCCTGGACCGTACTGGGGAGAGGAGAGACCCAGTACTTC. Residues: CAWTVLGRGETQYF.

The V call is TRBV18, the J call TRBJ1-5; no firm D call. Per the germline V gene, CDR1 is KGHSH and CDR2 is LQKENI. This CDR3 region has 16 residues. V lost 1 base and J lost 0, with 10 bases in between. The CDR3 loop reads CASSPRSVDSNQPQHF. CDR3 sequence (DNA): TGTGCCAGCTCACCACGAAGCGTGGATAGCAATCAGCCCCAGCATTTT.

V gene TRBV4-2 combines with J gene TRBJ2-2; D perhaps matches TRBD1 (6 bases). The V gene lost 0 bases and the J gene lost 5 bases, with 13 bases spanning the gap. The CDR3 is 16 amino acids. The germline V gene has CDR1 LGHNA and CDR2 YNFKEQ. The CDR3 DNA is TGTGCCAGCAGCCAAGATCTGGGGGCCCAAACCGGGGAGCTGTTTTTT. Protein: CASSQDLGAQTGELFF.

In nucleotides, the CDR3 is TGTGCCAGCAGCTTAGGTCGGGGACAAATCATTAGGAGCGCAGATACGCAGTATTTT. Translated, it gives CASSLGRGQIIRSADTQYF. The chain uses TRBV11-2 and TRBJ2-3; tentative D call: TRBD1 (6 bases). This CDR3 comprises 19 residues. V lost 1 base to trimming and J lost 4 bases, with 24 bases between them. Looked up from germline, CDR1 is SGHAT and CDR2 is FQNNGV.

This clone was detected only a few times. This chain joins TRBV6-5 and TRBJ2-3; D remains ambiguous. Germline V gene sequence: CDR1 MNHEY, CDR2 SVGAGI. Trimming took off 0 bases at V and 5 bases at J, with 6 bases between the two ends. The CDR3 contains 13 residues. The CDR3 sequence is CASSYSAGDTQYF. CDR3 DNA: TGTGCCAGCAGTTACTCGGCAGGAGATACGCAGTATTTT.

This sequence joins TRBV5-4 and TRBJ1-1; TRBD1 matches 7 bases. Per the germline V gene, CDR1 is SGHNT and CDR2 is YYREEE (reference sequence). This CDR3 is 15 amino acids long. Losses at the gene ends were 3 bases for V and 4 bases for J; bases not matched to a gene: 9. CDR3 loop: CASSYGTEASTEAFF. CDR3 DNA: TGTGCCAGCAGCTACGGGACAGAAGCTAGCACTGAAGCTTTCTTT.

The CDR3 DNA sequence: TGTGCCAGTACTGCGACAGGGAGGTCCGACGAGCAGTACTTC. It translates to CASTATGRSDEQYF. J is TRBJ2-7 and V is TRBV19, with D possibly TRBD1 on 7 matching bases. This CDR3 is built from 14 residues. Germline assignment: CDR1 LNHDA and CDR2 SQIVND (reference sequence). Trimming removed 7 bases at V and 5 bases at J, with 18 bases between. The variable domain in full, with the rest retrieved from reference TRBV19 and TRBJ2-7, is DGGITQSPKYLFRKEGQNVTLSCEQNLNHDAMYWYRQDPGQGLRLIYYSQIVNDFQKGDIAEGYSVSREKKESFPLTVTSAQKNPTAFYLCASTATGRSDEQYFGPGTRLTVT.

The J gene is TRBJ2-7, the V gene TRBV29-1, with D tentatively TRBD2 (6 bases). Trimming left V 4 bases short and J 0 bases short, with 16 bases between. Germline V gene sequence: CDR1 SQVTM, CDR2 ANQGSEA. The CDR3 contains 15 residues. The CDR3 loop is CSVGSRGVSSYEQYF. Here the CDR3 DNA reads TGCAGCGTTGGGAGTCGCGGGGTGAGCTCCTACGAGCAGTACTTC.

This sequence joins TRBV2 and TRBJ2-7; D is ambiguous. Germline loops: CDR1 SNHLY, CDR2 FYNNEI. The CDR3 has 13 residues. Trimming removed 5 bases from V and 0 bases from J, with 8 bases in between. CDR3 residues: CASSLQVSYEQYF. The CDR3 DNA sequence: TGTGCCAGCAGTTTACAAGTCTCCTACGAGCAGTACTTC. Full variable domain (remainder filled in from reference TRBV2 and TRBJ2-7): EPEVTQTPSHQVTQMGQEVILRCVPISNHLYFYWYRQILGQKVEFLVSFYNNEISEKSEIFDDQFSVERPDGSNFTLKIRSTKLEDSAMYFCASSLQVSYEQYFGPGTRLTVT.

The chain is built from TRBV6-5 and TRBJ1-1; D is perhaps TRBD1 (5 bases). This CDR3 is 15 amino acids long. The ends were cut back, 4 bases at V and 0 bases at J, with 12 bases in the middle. Germline V gene lookup returns CDR1 MNHEY and CDR2 SVGAGI. CDR3 amino acids: CASSWRGRMNTEAFF. The DNA of the CDR3 is TGTGCCAGCAGTTGGCGGGGACGGATGAACACTGAAGCTTTCTTT.

Only one count was recorded for this clone. The genes are TRBV28 and TRBJ1-1, with no clear D. In germline, CDR1 is MDHEN, CDR2 SYDVKM. The CDR3 extends over 17 amino acids. Trimming removed 3 bases at V and 2 bases at J, with 19 bases between. CDR3 DNA sequence: TGTGCCAGCAGTTTGGTTAGCCGGAAGGTTAGAAACACTGAAGCTTTCTTT. Translated: CASSLVSRKVRNTEAFF.

The CDR3 sequence is CASRREGERTEAFF. The CDR3 nucleotides are TGTGCCAGCAGACGGGAGGGGGAAAGAACTGAAGCTTTCTTT. V gene TRBV6-5 combines with J gene TRBJ1-1; possible D gene TRBD1, 6 bases. This CDR3 contains 14 residues. V gave up 6 bases and J gave up 5 bases, with 16 bases separating them. Per the germline V gene, CDR1 is MNHEY and CDR2 is SVGAGI.

The sample holds one count of this clone. This chain connects TRBV6-5 to TRBJ2-1; TRBD2 matches 9 bases. The germline V gene has CDR1 MNHEY and CDR2 SVGAGI. The CDR3 loop spans 15 amino acids. J lost 7 bases, V lost 2 bases, and 6 bases had no gene match. CDR3 loop: CASSYMRGGRNEQFF. For the CDR3, the DNA is TGTGCCAGCAGTTACATGCGGGGGGGGAGGAATGAGCAGTTCTTC.

The V and J genes are TRBV6-6 and TRBJ1-3, with D perhaps matching TRBD1 (5 bases). V lost 2 bases and J lost 2, with 13 bases in between. CDR1 and CDR2 (germline): MNHNY, SVGAGI (reference sequence). The CDR3 spans 16 residues. CDR3 in DNA: TGTGCCAGCAGTTACGAGGCAGGGAGGGCTGGAAACACCATATATTTT. Its protein is CASSYEAGRAGNTIYF.

The sample holds one count of this clone. The chain carries TRBV7-3 and TRBJ1-2; possible D gene TRBD1, 5 bases. Germline V gene sequence: CDR1 SGHTA, CDR2 FQGTGA. Trimming removed 5 bases at V and 2 bases at J, with 18 bases between. The CDR3 is made up of 16 amino acids. CDR3 protein: CASSGTGGTQNYGYTF. As DNA, the CDR3 is TGTGCCAGCAGCGGAACGGGGGGAACCCAGAACTATGGCTACACCTTC.

This chain links TRBV29-1 with TRBJ2-2, with D maybe TRBD1 (6 bases). Trimming removed 7 bases at V and 6 bases at J, with 15 bases between. The CDR3 totals 13 residues. CDR1 SQVTM and CDR2 ANQGSEA come from the germline V gene. In DNA, the CDR3 is TGCAGCGCCCGGGACATACGGTCCGGGGAGCTGTTTTTT. Protein: CSARDIRSGELFF.

This clone showed up just once. The germline gene is not matched at one end of the junction; a read error may be the cause. The chain has TRBV20-1 and TRBJ1-2; weak D call: TRBD1 (6 bases). The CDR3 has 9 amino acids. The V gene's germline CDR1 is DFQATT and CDR2 SNEGSKA (reference sequence). CDR3 nucleotides: TGCAGTGCTCTACCGGGACACCTCTTC. It yields the protein CSALPGHLF.

CDR3 DNA: TGTGCCAGCAGCTCTAGTCAGAACTATGGCTACACCTTC. Translating it yields CASSSSQNYGYTF. The chain has TRBV5-5 and TRBJ1-2, with D hard to call. The V end lost 3 bases, the J end lost 2 bases, and 8 bases lay between the germline ends. This CDR3 comprises 13 residues. Germline V gives CDR1 SGHKS, CDR2 YYEKEE (reference sequence).

The V and J genes are TRBV5-6 and TRBJ1-5; 10 bases align to TRBD1. Germline V gives CDR1 SGHDT, CDR2 YYEEEE. V gave up 2 bases and J gave up 4 bases; unmatched junction bases: 3. This CDR3 contains 15 residues. CDR3 residues: CASSFGTGVNQPQHF. Here the CDR3 DNA reads TGTGCCAGCAGCTTCGGGACAGGGGTTAATCAGCCCCAGCATTTT.